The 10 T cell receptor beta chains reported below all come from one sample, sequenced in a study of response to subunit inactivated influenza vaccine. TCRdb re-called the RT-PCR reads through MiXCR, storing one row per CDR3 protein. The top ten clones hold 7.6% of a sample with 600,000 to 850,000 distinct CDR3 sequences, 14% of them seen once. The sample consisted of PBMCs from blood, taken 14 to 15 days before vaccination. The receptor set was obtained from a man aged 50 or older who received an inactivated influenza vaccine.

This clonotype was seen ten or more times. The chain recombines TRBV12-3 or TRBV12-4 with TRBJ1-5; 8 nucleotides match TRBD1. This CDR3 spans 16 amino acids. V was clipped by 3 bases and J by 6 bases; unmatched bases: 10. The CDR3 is CASSFSQGALGQPQHF. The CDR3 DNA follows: TGTGCCAGCAGTTTTTCGCAGGGGGCATTGGGTCAGCCCCAGCATTTT.

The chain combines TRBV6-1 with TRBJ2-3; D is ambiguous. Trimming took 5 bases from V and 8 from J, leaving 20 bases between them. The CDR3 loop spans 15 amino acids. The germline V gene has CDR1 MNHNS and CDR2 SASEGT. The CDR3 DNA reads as TGTGCCAGCAGTCGCGGACCTGGGCCGGCAGGTACGCAGTATTTT. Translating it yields CASSRGPGPAGTQYF.

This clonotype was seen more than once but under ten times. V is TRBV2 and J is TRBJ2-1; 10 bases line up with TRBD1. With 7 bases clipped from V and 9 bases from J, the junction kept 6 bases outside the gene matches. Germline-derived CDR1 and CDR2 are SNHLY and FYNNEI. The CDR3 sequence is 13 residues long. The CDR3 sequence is CASKKTGGTEQFF. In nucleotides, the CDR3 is TGTGCCAGCAAGAAGACAGGGGGCACTGAGCAGTTCTTC.

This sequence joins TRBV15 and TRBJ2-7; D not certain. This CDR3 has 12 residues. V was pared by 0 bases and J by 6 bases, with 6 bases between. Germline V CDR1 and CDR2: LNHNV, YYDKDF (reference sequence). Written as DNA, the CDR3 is TGTGCCACCAGCAGAGAGGTTGGCGAGCAGTACTTC. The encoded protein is CATSREVGEQYF.

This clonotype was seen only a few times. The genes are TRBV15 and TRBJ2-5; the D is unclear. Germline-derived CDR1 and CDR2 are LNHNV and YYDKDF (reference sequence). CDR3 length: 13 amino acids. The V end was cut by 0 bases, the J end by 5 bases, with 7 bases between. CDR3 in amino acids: CATSRDDPETQYF. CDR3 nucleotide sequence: TGTGCCACCAGCAGAGATGATCCGGAGACCCAGTACTTC.

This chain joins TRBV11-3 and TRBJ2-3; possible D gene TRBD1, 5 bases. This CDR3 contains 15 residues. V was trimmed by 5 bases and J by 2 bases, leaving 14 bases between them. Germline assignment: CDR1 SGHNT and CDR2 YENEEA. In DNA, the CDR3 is TGTGCCAGCAGCATTGACAGTGAGTCCACAGATACGCAGTATTTT. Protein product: CASSIDSESTDTQYF.

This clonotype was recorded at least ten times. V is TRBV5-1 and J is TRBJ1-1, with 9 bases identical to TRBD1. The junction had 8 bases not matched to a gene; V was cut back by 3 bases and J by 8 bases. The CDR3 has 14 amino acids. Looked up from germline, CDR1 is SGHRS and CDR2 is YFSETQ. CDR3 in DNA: TGCGCCAGCAGCTCGCTAGGACAGGGGAACGAAGCTTTCTTT. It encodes CASSSLGQGNEAFF.

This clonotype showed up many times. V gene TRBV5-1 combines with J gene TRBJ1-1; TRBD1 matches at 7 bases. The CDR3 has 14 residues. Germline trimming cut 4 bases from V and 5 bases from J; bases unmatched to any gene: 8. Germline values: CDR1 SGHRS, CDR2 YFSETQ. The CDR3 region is CASSLSGGETEAFF. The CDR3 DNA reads TGCGCCAGCAGCCTTTCAGGGGGGGAGACTGAAGCTTTCTTT.

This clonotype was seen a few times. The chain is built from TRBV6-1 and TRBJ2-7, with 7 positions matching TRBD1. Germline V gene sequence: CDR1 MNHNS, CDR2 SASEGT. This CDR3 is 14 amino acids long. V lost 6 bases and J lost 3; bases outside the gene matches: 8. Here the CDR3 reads CASSPQGNLYEQYF. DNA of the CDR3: TGTGCCAGCAGCCCACAGGGGAACCTCTACGAGCAGTACTTC.

The CDR3 nucleotides are TGCGCCAGCAGCCAATCGCGGCTAACAACTGAAGCTTTCTTT. It codes for CASSQSRLTTEAFF. The chain carries TRBV4-3 and TRBJ1-1; unclear D gene. Per germline, CDR1 LGHNA and CDR2 YSLEER. The CDR3 is 14 residues long. V dropped 2 bases and J dropped 5 bases, with 12 bases sitting between them.